This is a list of T cell receptor beta chains from one sample in a study of shared clonotypes between healthy human individuals. Data came from immunoSEQ multiplex PCR; TCRdb stores just in-frame clones and leaves some out. The table includes 550,000 to 600,000 clones, about 98% detected once. Material: naive CD8+ T cells sorted from blood. The source of these receptors is a man aged 25-45 years in good health. Both conserved end residues are part of each CDR3. Each record gives: V gene, clone size, D gene, J gene, CDR3 protein, CDR3 DNA. D genes are given only for firm matches. Size is stated for part of the rows, as once, few or many counts, or as a class when the clone is expanded.

>TRBV11-3|-|-|TRBJ2-5
CASAGLSLGQETQYF
TGTGCCAGCGCCGGACTGAGCCTAGGGCAAGAGACCCAGTACTTC
>TRBV11-3|-|-|TRBJ2-1
CASSSREYNNEQFF
TGTGCCAGCAGCTCTCGGGAGTATAACAATGAGCAGTTCTTC
>TRBV7-6|-|-|TRBJ2-3
CASSLDGDTQYF
TGTGCCAGCAGCTTAGATGGGGATACGCAGTATTTT
>TRBV27|-|-|TRBJ1-5
CASSSRARETQPQHF
TGTGCCAGTTCATCGCGAGCTAGGGAAACGCAGCCCCAGCATTTT
>TRBV6-1|once|TRBD2|TRBJ2-7
CASSVTSGSPYEQYF
TGTGCCAGCAGTGTGACTAGCGGGAGTCCCTACGAGCAGTACTTC
>TRBV29-1|-|TRBD1|TRBJ1-2
CSVEDRQGASYGYTF
TGCAGCGTTGAAGATCGGCAGGGGGCTTCCTATGGCTACACCTTC
>TRBV9|-|-|TRBJ2-1
CASSVEGSYNEQFF
TGTGCCAGCAGCGTAGAAGGTTCTTACAATGAGCAGTTCTTC
>TRBV15|once|TRBD1|TRBJ2-2
CATSVTGGTGELFF
TGTGCCACCAGCGTAACAGGGGGAACCGGGGAGCTGTTTTTT
>TRBV30|-|-|TRBJ1-5
CAWSLGAATNQPQHF
TGTGCCTGGAGCCTAGGGGCAGCAACCAATCAGCCCCAGCATTTT
>TRBV6-5|-|-|TRBJ2-7
CAIGGGSPYEQYF
TGTGCCATCGGGGGCGGGAGCCCCTACGAGCAGTACTTC
>TRBV7-6|-|TRBD2|TRBJ2-1
CASSIPGLGPYNEQFF
TGTGCCAGCAGCATTCCGGGACTAGGCCCCTACAATGAGCAGTTCTTC
>TRBV5-8|few|-|TRBJ1-2
CASMRAPANGYTF
TGTGCCAGCATGCGAGCCCCTGCTAATGGCTACACCTTC
>TRBV7-9|-|-|TRBJ2-7
CASSLAGEQYF
TGTGCCAGCAGCTTAGCGGGCGAGCAGTACTTC
>TRBV14|-|TRBD2|TRBJ2-3
CASSQDVLAASTDTQYF
TGTGCCAGCAGCCAAGATGTACTAGCGGCTAGCACAGATACGCAGTATTTT
>TRBV5-6|-|TRBD1|TRBJ1-2
CASSLRQGGSYGYTF
TGTGCCAGCAGCTTGAGACAGGGGGGGAGCTATGGCTACACCTTC
>TRBV29-1|-|TRBD1|TRBJ2-1
CSVVVGQDNEQFF
TGCAGCGTTGTGGTGGGACAGGACAATGAGCAGTTCTTC
>TRBV29-1|-|-|TRBJ2-7
CSVERGWPYEQYF
TGCAGCGTTGAAAGGGGGTGGCCCTACGAGCAGTACTTC
>TRBV7-9|-|-|TRBJ2-7
CASSLVVGTLSYEQYF
TGTGCCAGCAGCTTAGTGGTTGGAACACTCTCCTACGAGCAGTACTTC
>TRBV11-2|-|-|TRBJ1-1
CASSWRGEAFF
TGTGCCAGCAGTTGGCGTGGTGAAGCTTTCTTT
>TRBV7-8|-|TRBD1|TRBJ1-2
CASSLAVGTASRGYTF
TGTGCCAGCAGCTTAGCAGTAGGGACAGCTAGTAGGGGCTACACCTTC
>TRBV7-9|-|TRBD2|TRBJ2-5
CASSPTSGRVKETQYF
TGTGCCAGCAGCCCGACTAGCGGGAGGGTAAAAGAGACCCAGTACTTC
>TRBV2|-|-|TRBJ2-1
CASSEISSSYNEQFF
TGTGCCAGCAGTGAAATTAGTAGCTCCTACAATGAGCAGTTCTTC
>TRBV5-4|-|TRBD2|TRBJ2-1
CASSGSEAGAYNEQFF
TGTGCCAGCAGCGGATCCGAAGCGGGAGCTTACAATGAGCAGTTCTTC
>TRBV5-4|-|TRBD1|TRBJ2-4
CASSGGQQLAKNIQYF
TGTGCCAGCAGCGGGGGACAGCAACTAGCCAAAAACATTCAGTACTTC
>TRBV19|-|-|TRBJ2-6
CASSIGGLLSGANVLTF
TGTGCCAGTAGTATCGGTGGCCTTCTCTCTGGGGCCAACGTCCTGACTTTC
>TRBV11-2|-|TRBD1|TRBJ2-3
CAGGGTGTDTQYF
TGTGCCGGAGGGGGGACAGGGACAGATACGCAGTATTTT
>TRBV27|-|TRBD2|TRBJ2-1
CASSSLAGGGEQFF
TGTGCCAGCAGTTCTCTAGCGGGAGGGGGTGAGCAGTTCTTC
>TRBV4-3|once|TRBD1|TRBJ1-5
CASSPWDRGAFQPQHF
TGCGCCAGCAGCCCCTGGGACAGGGGGGCATTTCAGCCCCAGCATTTT
>TRBV29-1|-|TRBD2|TRBJ2-1
CSAPPGGRADEQFF
TGCAGCGCCCCCCCGGGCGGGAGGGCTGATGAGCAGTTCTTC
>TRBV7-9|-|TRBD2|TRBJ2-1
CASSLISAGGLNEQFF
TGTGCCAGCAGCTTAATTTCCGCGGGAGGTCTCAATGAGCAGTTCTTC
>TRBV29-1|-|-|TRBJ2-7
CSVGVQGFYEQYF
TGCAGCGTTGGTGTGCAGGGGTTCTACGAGCAGTACTTC
>TRBV13|-|-|TRBJ2-1
CASSSSGVTKGNEQFF
TGTGCCAGCAGCTCTTCAGGGGTTACAAAGGGCAATGAGCAGTTCTTC
>TRBV19|-|-|TRBJ1-1
CASSISSMNTEAFF
TGTGCCAGTAGTATTTCTAGTATGAACACTGAAGCTTTCTTT
>TRBV7-6|once|TRBD2|TRBJ2-1
CASSEPGTSGRAYSNEQFF
TGTGCCAGCAGCGAGCCCGGGACTAGCGGGAGGGCCTATAGTAATGAGCAGTTCTTC
>TRBV27|-|TRBD2|TRBJ2-3
CAIRGLADTDTQYF
TGTGCCATCCGAGGACTAGCGGACACAGATACGCAGTATTTT
>TRBV13|-|-|TRBJ2-7
CASSLRGTEQYF
TGTGCCAGCAGCTTAAGGGGGACCGAGCAGTACTTC
>TRBV27|-|TRBD1|TRBJ1-2
CASSPPPPAAGGIYGYTF
TGTGCCAGCAGTCCGCCCCCCCCCGCGGCAGGGGGCATCTATGGCTACACCTTC
>TRBV7-9|-|-|TRBJ1-1
CASSFPEVTGQAFF
TGTGCCAGCAGCTTTCCCGAAGTTACAGGACAAGCTTTCTTT
>TRBV9|-|TRBD2|TRBJ2-1
CASSPRGLAGGLGDNEQFF
TGTGCCAGCAGCCCACGGGGGCTAGCGGGAGGCCTGGGCGACAATGAGCAGTTCTTC
>TRBV4-1|-|-|TRBJ2-7
CASSQGAGSYEQYF
TGCGCCAGCAGCCAAGGCGCGGGGTCCTACGAGCAGTACTTC
>TRBV10-3|-|TRBD2|TRBJ2-1
CATEGTSSYNEQFF
TGTGCCACGGAAGGGACTAGCTCCTACAATGAGCAGTTCTTC
>TRBV21-1|once|-|TRBJ2-7
CAREVGRPYEQYF
TGTGCCAGGGAAGTGGGTAGGCCCTACGAGCAGTACTTC
>TRBV29-1|once|TRBD1|TRBJ2-7
CSVEGTETYEQYF
TGCAGCGTTGAGGGGACAGAGACCTACGAGCAGTACTTC
>TRBV27|-|TRBD2|TRBJ2-2
CASSLSVAGTGELFF
TGTGCCAGCAGTTTATCCGTAGCGGGCACCGGGGAGCTGTTTTTT
>TRBV9|-|-|TRBJ2-7
CASSPGRGQYF
TGTGCCAGCAGCCCCGGGCGGGGGCAGTACTTC
>TRBV7-6|-|TRBD2|TRBJ2-7
CASSPVAGETYEQYF
TGTGCCAGCAGCCCTGTAGCGGGGGAGACCTACGAGCAGTACTTC
>TRBV27|-|-|TRBJ2-1
CASSLSGGKYNEQFF
TGTGCCAGCAGTTTATCAGGGGGGAAATACAATGAGCAGTTCTTC
>TRBV7-9|-|TRBD1|TRBJ1-3
CASSVLPGQGASGNTIYF
TGTGCCAGCAGCGTCCTTCCGGGACAGGGGGCGTCTGGAAACACCATATATTTT
>TRBV7-2|-|TRBD2|TRBJ2-1
CASTPWEASGIEQFF
TGTGCCAGCACTCCCTGGGAAGCTAGCGGGATTGAGCAGTTCTTC
>TRBV9|-|TRBD2|TRBJ2-3
CASSVGFLAGSTDTQYF
TGTGCCAGCAGCGTAGGATTCCTAGCGGGGAGCACAGATACGCAGTATTTT